This T cell receptor beta chain was recovered during a study of blood T cells in healthy people across ages. Through a sample-barcoded 5' primer and a J-beta primer mix, a second PCR was run for about 7 to 12 cycles. TCRdb independently ran MiXCR on the 5' RACE reads; one entry per CDR3 protein. The data show 1,500,000 or so distinct CDR3 sequences, approximately 43% seen once. Trimming left V 5 bases short and J 12 bases short, with 20 bases between. In germline, CDR1 is SGHTA, CDR2 FQGTGA. This CDR3 spans 14 amino acids. Roughly 10 milliliters of peripheral blood were drawn from each donor. In this sample, this clonotype turned up many times.

This chain connects TRBV7-3 to TRBJ2-1, with D tentatively TRBD1 (5 bases). Sequenced material: blood. The TCR was taken from a woman aged 18-30 years in good health. The CDR3 reads CASSPENGAARQFF. The DNA of the CDR3 is TGTGCCAGCAGCCCCGAAAATGGGGCGGCTCGGCAGTTCTTC.